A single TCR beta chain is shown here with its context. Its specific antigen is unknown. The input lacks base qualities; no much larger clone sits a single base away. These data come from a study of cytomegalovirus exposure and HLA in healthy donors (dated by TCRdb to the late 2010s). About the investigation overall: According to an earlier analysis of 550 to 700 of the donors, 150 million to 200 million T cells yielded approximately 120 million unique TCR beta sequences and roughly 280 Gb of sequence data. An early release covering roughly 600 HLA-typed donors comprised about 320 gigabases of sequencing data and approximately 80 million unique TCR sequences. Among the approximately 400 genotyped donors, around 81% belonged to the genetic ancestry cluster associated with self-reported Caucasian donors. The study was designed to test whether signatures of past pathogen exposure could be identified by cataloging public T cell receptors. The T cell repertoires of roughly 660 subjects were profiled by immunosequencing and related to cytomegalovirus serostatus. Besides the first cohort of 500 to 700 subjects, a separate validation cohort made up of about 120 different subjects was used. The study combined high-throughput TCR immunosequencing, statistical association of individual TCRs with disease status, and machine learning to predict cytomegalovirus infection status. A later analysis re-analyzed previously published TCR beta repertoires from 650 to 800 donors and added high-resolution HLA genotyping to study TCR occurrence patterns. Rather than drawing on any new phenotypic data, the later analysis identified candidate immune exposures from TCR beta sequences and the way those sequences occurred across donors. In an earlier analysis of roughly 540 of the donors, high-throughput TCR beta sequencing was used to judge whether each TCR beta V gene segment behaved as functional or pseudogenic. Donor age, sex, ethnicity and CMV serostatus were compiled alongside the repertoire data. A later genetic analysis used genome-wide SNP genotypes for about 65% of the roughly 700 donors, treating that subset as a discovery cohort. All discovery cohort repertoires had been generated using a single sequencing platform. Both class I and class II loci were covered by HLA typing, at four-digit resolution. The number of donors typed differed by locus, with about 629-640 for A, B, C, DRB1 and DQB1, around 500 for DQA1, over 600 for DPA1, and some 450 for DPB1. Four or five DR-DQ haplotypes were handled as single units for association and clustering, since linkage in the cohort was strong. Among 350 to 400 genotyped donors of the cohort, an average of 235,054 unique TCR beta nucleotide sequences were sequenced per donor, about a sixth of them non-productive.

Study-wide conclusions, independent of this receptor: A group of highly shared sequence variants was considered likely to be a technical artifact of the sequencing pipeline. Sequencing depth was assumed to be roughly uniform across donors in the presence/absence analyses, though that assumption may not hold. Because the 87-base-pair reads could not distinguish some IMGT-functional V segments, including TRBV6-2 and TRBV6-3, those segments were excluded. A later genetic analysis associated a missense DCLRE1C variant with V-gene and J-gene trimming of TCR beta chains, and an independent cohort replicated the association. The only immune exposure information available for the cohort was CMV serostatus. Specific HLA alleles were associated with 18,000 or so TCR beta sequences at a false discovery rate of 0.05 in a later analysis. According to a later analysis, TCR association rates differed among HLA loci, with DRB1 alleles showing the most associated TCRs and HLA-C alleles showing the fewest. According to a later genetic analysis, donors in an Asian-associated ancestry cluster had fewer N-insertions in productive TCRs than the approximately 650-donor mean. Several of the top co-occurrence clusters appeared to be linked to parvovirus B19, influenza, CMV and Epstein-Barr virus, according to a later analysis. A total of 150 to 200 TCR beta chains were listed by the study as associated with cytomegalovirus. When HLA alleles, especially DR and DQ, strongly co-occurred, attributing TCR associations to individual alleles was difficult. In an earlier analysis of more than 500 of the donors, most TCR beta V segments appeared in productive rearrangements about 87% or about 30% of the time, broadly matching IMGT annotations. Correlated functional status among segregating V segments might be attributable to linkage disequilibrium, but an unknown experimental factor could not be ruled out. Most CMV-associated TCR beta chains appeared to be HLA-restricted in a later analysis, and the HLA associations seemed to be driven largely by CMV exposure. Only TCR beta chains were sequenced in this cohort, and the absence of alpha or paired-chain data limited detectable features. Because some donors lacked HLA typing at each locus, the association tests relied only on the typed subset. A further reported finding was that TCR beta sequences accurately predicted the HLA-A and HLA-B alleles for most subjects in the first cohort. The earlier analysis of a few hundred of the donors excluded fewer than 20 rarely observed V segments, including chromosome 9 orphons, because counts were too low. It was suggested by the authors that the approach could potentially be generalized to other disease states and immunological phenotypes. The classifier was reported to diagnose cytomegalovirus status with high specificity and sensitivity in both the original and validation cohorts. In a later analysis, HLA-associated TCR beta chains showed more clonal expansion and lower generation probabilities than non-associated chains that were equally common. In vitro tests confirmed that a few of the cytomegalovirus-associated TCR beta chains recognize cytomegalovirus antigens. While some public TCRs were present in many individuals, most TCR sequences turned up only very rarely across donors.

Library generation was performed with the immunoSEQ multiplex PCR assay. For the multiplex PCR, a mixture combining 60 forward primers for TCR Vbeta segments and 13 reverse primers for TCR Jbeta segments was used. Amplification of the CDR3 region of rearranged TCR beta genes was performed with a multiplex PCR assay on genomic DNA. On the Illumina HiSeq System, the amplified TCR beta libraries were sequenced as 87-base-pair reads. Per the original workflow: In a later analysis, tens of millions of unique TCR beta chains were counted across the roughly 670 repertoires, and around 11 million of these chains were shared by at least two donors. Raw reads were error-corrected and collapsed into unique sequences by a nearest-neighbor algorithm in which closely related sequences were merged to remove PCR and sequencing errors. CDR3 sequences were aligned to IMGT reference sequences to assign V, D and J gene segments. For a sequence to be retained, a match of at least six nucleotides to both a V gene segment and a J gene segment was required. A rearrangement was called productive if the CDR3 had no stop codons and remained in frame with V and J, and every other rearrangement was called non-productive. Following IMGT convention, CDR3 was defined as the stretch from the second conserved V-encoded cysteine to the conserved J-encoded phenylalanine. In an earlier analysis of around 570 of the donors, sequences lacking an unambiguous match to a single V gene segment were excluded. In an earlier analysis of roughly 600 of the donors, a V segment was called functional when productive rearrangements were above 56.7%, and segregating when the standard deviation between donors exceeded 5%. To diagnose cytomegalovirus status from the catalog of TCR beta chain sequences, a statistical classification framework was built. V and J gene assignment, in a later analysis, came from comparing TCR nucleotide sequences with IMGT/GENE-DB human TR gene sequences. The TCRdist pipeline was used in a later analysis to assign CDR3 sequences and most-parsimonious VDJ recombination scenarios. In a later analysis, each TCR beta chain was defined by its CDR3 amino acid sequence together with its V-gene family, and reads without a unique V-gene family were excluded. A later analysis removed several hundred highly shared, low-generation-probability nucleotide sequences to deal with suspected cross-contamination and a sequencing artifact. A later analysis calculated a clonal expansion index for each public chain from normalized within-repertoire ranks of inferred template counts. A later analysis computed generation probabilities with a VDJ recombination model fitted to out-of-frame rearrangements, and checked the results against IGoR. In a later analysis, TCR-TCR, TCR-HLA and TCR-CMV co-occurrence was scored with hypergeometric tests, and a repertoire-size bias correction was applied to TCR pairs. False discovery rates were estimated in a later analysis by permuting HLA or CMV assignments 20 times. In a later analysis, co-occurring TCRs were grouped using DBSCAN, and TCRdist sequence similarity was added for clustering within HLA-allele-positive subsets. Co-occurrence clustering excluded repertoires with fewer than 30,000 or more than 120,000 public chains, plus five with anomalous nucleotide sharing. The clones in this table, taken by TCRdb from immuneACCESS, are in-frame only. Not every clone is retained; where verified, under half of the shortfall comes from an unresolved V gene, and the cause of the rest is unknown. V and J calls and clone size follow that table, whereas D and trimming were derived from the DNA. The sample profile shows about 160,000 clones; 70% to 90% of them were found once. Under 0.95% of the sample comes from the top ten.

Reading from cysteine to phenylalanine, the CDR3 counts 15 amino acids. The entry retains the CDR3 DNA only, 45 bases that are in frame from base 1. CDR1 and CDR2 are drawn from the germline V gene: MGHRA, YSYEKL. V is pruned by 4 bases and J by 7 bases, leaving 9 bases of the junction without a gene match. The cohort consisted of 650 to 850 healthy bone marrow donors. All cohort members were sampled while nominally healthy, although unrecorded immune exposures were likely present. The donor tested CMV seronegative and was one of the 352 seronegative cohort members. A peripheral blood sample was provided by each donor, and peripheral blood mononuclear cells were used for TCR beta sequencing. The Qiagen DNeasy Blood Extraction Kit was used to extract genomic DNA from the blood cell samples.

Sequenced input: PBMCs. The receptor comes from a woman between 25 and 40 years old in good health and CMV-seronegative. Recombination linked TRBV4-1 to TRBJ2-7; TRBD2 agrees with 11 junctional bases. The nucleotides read TGCGCCAGCAGCCGAGAACTAGCGGGAGTGGGGGAGCAGTACTTC. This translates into CASSRELAGVGEQYF.